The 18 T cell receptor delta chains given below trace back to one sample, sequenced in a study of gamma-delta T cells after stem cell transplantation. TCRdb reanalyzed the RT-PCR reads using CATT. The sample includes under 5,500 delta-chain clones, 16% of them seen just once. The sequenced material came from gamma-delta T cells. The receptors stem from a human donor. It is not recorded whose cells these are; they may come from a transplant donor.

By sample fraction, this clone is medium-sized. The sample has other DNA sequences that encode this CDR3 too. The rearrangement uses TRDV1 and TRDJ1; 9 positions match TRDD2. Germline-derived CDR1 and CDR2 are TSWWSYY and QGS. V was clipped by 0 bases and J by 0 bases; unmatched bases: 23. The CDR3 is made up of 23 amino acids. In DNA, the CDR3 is TGTGCTCTTGGGGAACTCATCCTTCCTACTAGGAGGCTGGGGGTTAAAAACACCGATAAACTCATCTTT. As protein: CALGELILPTRRLGVKNTDKLIF.

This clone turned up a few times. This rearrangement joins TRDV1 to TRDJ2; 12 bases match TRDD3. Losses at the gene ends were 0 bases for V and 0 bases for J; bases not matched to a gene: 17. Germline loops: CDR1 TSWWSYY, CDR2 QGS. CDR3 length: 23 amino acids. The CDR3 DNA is TGTGCTCTTGGGGAACTGCTCTACCCGCTTGGCTGGGGGATACGAGCTTTGACAGCACAACTCTTCTTT. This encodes CALGELLYPLGWGIRALTAQLFF.

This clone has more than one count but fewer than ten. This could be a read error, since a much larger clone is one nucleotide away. The CDR3 sequence: CACDTAGGSSRDTRQMFF. As DNA, the CDR3 is TGTGCCTGTGACACGGCCGGGGGAAGCTCCCGGGACACCCGACAGATGTTTTTC. The chain carries TRDV2 and TRDJ3, with a weak D call TRDD3 (6 bases). Germline V gene data show CDR1 as GEAIGNYY and CDR2 as EKD. The CDR3 extends over 18 amino acids.

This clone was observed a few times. CDR3 region: CALGESGYWGPSGDKLIF. CDR3 coding DNA: TGTGCTCTTGGGGAATCCGGGTACTGGGGACCCTCGGGCGATAAACTCATCTTT. The genes are TRDV1 and TRDJ1; TRDD3 agrees at 7 bases. The J segment lost 4 bases and the V segment lost 2 bases, leaving 16 bases of the junction unmatched. There are 18 residues in the CDR3. Germline CDR1 and CDR2: TSWWSYY and QGS.

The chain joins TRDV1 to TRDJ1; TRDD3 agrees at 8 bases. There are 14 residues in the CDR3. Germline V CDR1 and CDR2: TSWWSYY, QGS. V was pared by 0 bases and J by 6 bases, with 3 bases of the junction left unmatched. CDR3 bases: TGTGCTCTTGGGGAACTAAGGGGATACTATAAACTCATCTTT. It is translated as CALGELRGYYKLIF.

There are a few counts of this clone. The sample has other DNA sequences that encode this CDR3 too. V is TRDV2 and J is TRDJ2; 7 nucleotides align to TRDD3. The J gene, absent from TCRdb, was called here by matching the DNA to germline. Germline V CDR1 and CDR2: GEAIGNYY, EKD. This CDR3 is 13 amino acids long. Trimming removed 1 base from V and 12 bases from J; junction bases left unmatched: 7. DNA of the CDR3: TGTGCCTGTGACACTGGGGGAGGGGCAAAACTCTTCTTT. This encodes CACDTGGGAKLFF.

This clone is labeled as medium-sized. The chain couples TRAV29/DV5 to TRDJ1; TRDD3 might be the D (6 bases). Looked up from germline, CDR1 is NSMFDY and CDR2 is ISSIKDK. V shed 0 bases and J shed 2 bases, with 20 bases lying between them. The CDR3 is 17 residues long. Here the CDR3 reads CAASAIGSLGYTDKLIF. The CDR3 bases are TGTGCAGCAAGCGCGATCGGGTCACTGGGATATACCGATAAACTCATCTTT.

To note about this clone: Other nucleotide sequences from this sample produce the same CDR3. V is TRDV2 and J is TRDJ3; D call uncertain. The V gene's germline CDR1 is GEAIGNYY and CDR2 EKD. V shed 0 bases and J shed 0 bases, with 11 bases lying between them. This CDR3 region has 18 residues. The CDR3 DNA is TGTGCCTGTGACACCGGAGGGTACAGCTCCTGGGACACCCGACAGATGTTTTTC. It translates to CACDTGGYSSWDTRQMFF.

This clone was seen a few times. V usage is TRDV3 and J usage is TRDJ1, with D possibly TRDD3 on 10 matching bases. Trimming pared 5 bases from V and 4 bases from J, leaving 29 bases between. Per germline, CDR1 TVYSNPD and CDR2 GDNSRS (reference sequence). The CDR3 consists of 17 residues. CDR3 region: CAQTFLPSPGGYDKLIF. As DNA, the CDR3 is TGTGCCCAGACCTTCCTACCATCTCCTGGGGGATACGATAAACTCATCTTT.

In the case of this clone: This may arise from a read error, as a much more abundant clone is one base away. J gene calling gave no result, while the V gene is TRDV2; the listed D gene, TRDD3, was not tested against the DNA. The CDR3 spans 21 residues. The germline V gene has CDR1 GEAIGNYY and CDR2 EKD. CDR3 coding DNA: TGTGCCTGTGACACCCCGTACTGGGGGACGCCCCGCTCCTGGGACACCCGACAGGTGTTTTTC. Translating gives CACDTPYWGTPRSWDTRQVFF.

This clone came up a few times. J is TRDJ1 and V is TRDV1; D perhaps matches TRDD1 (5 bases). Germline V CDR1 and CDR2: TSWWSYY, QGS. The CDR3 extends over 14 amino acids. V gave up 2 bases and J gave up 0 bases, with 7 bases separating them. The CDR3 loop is CALGELKYTDKLIF. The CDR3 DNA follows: TGTGCTCTTGGGGAATTGAAATACACCGATAAACTCATCTTT.

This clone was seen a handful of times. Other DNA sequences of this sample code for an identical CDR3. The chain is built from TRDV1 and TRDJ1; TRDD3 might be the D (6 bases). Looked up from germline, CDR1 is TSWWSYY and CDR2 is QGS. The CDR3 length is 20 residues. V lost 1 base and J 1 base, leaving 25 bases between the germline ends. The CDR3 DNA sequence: TGTGCTCTTGGGGAACCACGAGGCCTACGTTTTGGGGGGAGCACCGATAAACTCATCTTT. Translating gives CALGEPRGLRFGGSTDKLIF.

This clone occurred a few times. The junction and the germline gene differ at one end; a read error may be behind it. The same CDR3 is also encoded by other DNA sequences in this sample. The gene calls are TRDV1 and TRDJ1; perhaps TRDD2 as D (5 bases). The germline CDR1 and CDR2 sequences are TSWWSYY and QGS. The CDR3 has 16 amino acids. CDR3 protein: CALGAILPPDTDKLIF. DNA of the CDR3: TGTGCTCTTGGGGCCATTCTTCCCCCAGACACCGATAAACTCATCTTC.

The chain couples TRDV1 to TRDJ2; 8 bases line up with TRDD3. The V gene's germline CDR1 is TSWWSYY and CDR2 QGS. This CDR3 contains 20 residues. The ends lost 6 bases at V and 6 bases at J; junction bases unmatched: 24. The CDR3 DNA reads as TGTGCTCTTGGCGCTTTTCCCAAGGGGTACTGGGGGGCGCCGTCAGCACAACTCTTCTTT. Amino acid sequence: CALGAFPKGYWGAPSAQLFF.

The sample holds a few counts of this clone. The CDR3 sequence is CALGEAEGPTPTLGDTVYTDKLIF. CDR3 sequence (DNA): TGTGCTCTTGGGGAAGCGGAGGGCCCTACTCCGACACTGGGGGATACGGTGTACACCGATAAACTCATCTTT. This sequence joins TRDV1 and TRDJ1; 13 bases are shared with TRDD3. Germline-derived CDR1 and CDR2 are TSWWSYY and QGS. V shed 2 bases and J 0 bases; nucleotides not matched to a gene: 24. The CDR3 has 24 residues.

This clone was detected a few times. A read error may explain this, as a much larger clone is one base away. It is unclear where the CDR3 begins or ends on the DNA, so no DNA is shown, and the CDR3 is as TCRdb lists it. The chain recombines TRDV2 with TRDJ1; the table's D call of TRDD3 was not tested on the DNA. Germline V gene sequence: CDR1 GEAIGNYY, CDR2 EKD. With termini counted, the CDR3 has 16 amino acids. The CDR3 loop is CACELYWGIGTDKFIF.

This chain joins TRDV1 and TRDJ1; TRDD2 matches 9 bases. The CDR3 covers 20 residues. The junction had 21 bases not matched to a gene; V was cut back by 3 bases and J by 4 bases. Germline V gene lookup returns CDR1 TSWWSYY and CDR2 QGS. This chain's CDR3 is CALGDGLPTIPMGFFDKLIF. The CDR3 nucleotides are TGTGCTCTTGGGGACGGCCTTCCTACTATCCCAATGGGGTTTTTCGATAAACTCATCTTT.

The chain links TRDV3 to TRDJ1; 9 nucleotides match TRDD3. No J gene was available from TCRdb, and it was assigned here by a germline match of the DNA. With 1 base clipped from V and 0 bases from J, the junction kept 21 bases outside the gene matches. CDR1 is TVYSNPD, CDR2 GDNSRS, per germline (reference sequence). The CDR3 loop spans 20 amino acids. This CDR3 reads CAFNSFWYWGTTRYTDKLIF. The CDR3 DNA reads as TGTGCCTTTAATTCCTTCTGGTACTGGGGGACCACCCGTTACACCGATAAACTCATCTTT.